This T cell receptor (beta chain) was sequenced in a study of blood T cells in healthy people across ages. CDR1 SQVTM and CDR2 ANQGSEA come from the germline V gene. The CDR3 is made up of 12 amino acids. The V gene lost 6 bases and the J gene lost 3 bases, with 10 bases spanning the gap. Findings and limits, study-wide: Naive T cell percentage and TCR beta diversity correlated strongly. Researchers deemed the diversity estimates from one million T cells underestimates.

Next came a second PCR, run for about 7 to 12 cycles, which used a sample-barcoded 5' primer along with a J-beta primer mix. One entry per CDR3 protein results from TCRdb running MiXCR on the 5' RACE reads. The table shows hundreds of thousands of distinct CDR3 sequences, with 45% to 50% occurring only once. About this clonotype: The antigen is not known.

The sample was blood. The receptor was derived from a woman aged 60-75 years in good health. The V call is TRBV29-1, the J call TRBJ2-3; a weak D match, TRBD2 (6 bases). In nucleotides, the CDR3 is TGCAGCGTCTACGGACTAACAGATACGCAGTATTTT. Encoded protein: CSVYGLTDTQYF.